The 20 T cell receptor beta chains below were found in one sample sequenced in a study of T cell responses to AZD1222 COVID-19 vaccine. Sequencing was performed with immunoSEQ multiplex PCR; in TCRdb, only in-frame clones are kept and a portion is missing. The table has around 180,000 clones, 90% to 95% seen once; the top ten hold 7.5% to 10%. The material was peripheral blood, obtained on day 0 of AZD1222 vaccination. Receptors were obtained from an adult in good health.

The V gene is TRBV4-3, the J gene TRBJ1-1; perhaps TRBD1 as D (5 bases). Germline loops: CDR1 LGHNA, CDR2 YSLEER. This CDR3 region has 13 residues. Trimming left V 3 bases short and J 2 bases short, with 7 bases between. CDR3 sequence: CASSQTDNTEAFF. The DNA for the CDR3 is TGCGCCAGCAGCCAGACAGATAACACTGAAGCTTTCTTT.

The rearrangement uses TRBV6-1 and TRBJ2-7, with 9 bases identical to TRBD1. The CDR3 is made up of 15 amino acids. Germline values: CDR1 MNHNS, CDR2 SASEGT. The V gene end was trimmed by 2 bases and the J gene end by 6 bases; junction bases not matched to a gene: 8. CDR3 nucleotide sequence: TGTGCCAGCAGTGAACCACAGGGGGCAGAAGTCGAGCAGTACTTC. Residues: CASSEPQGAEVEQYF.

This CDR3 reads CASGGRSHPTNEKLFF. The CDR3 coding sequence is TGTGCCAGTGGTGGCAGAAGCCACCCAACTAATGAAAAACTGTTTTTT. The V call is TRBV19, the J call TRBJ1-4, with D uncertain. The germline V and J ends were trimmed by 8 bases and 0 bases, with 16 bases remaining between them. Looked up from germline, CDR1 is LNHDA and CDR2 is SQIVND (reference sequence). This CDR3 is 16 amino acids long. Combining the CDR3 with reference TRBV19 and TRBJ1-4 gives the whole variable domain DGGITQSPKYLFRKEGQNVTLSCEQNLNHDAMYWYRQDPGQGLRLIYYSQIVNDFQKGDIAEGYSVSREKKESFPLTVTSAQKNPTAFYLCASGGRSHPTNEKLFFGSGTQLSVL.

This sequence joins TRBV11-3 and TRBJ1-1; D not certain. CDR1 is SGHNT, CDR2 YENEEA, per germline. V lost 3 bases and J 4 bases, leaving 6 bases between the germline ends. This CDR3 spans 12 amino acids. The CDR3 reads CASSFGGTEAFF. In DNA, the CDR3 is TGTGCCAGCAGCTTCGGAGGCACTGAAGCTTTCTTT.

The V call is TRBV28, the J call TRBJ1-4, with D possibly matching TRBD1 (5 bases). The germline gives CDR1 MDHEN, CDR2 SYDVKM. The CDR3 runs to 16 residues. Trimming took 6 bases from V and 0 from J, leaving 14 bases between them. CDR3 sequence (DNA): TGTGCCAGCAGCTACATTGGGGCTGCAACTAATGAAAAACTGTTTTTT. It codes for CASSYIGAATNEKLFF.

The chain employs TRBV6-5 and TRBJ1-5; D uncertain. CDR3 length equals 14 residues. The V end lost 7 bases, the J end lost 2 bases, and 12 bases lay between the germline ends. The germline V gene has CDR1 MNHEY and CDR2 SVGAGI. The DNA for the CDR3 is TGTGCCAGCACCCAGGTGATCGGCAATCAGCCCCAGCATTTT. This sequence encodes CASTQVIGNQPQHF.

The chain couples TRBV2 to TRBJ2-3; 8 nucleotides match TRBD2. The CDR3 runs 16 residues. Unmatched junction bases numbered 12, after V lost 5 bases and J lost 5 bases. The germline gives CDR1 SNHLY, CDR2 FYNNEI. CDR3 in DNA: TGTGCCAGCAGTACCGATCCAGCGGGAGCGGGAGATACGCAGTATTTT. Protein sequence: CASSTDPAGAGDTQYF.

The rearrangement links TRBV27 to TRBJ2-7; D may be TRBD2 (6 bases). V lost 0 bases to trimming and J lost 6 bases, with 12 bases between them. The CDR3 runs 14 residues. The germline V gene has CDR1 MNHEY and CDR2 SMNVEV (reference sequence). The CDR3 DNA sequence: TGTGCCAGCAGTTTATCCGGGAGACTCCGCGAGCAGTACTTC. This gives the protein CASSLSGRLREQYF.

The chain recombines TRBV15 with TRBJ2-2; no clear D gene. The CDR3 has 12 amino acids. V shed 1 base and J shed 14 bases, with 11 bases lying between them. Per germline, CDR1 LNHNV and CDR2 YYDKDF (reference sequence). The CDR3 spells CATSRAEKELFF. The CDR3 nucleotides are TGTGCCACCAGCAGAGCCGAAAAAGAACTGTTTTTT.

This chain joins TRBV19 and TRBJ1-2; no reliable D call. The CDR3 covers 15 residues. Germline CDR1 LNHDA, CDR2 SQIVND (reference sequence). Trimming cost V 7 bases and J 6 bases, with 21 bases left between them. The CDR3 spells CASTETTKGRNGYTF. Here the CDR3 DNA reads TGTGCCAGTACCGAAACCACTAAGGGCCGGAATGGCTACACCTTC.

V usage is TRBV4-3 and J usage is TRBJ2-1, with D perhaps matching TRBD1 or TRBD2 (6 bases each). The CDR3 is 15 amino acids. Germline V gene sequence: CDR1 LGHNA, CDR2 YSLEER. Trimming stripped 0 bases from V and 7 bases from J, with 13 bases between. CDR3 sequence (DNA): TGCGCCAGCAGCCAAGAGGGCGGGACAAGGAATGAGCAGTTCTTC. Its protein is CASSQEGGTRNEQFF.

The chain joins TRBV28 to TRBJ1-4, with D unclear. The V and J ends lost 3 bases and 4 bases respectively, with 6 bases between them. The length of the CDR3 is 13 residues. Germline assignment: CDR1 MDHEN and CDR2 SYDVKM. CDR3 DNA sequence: TGTGCCAGCAGTTTCGGCCGTAATGAAAAACTGTTTTTT. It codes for CASSFGRNEKLFF.

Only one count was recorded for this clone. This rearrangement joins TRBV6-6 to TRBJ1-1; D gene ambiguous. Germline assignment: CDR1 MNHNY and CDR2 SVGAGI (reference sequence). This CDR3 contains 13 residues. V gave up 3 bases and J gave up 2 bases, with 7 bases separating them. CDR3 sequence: CASSYRVNTEAFF. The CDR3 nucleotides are TGTGCCAGCAGTTATCGGGTAAACACTGAAGCTTTCTTT.

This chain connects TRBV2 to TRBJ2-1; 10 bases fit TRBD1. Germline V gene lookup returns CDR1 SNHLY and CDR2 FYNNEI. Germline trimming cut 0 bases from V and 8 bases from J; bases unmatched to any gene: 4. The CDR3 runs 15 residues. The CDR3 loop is CASSEAGQGYDEQFF. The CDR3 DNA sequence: TGTGCCAGCAGTGAAGCGGGACAGGGGTACGATGAGCAGTTCTTC.

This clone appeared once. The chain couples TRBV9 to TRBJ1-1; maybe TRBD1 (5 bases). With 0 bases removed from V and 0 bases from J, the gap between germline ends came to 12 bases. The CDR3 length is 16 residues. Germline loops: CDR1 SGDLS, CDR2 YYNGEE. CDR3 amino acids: CASSVGAGFMNTEAFF. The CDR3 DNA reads TGTGCCAGCAGCGTAGGGGCAGGGTTTATGAACACTGAAGCTTTCTTT. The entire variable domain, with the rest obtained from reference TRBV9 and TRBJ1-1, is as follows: DSGVTQTPKHLITATGQRVTLRCSPRSGDLSVYWYQQSLDQGLQFLIQYYNGEERAKGNILERFSAQQFPDLHSELNLSSLELGDSALYFCASSVGAGFMNTEAFFGQGTRLTVV.

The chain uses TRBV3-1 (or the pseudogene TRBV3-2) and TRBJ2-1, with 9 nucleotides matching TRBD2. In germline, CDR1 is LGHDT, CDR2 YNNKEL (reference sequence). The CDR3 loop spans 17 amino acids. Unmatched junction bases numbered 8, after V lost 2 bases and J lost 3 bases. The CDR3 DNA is TGTGCCAGCAGCCAAAATTTCGCGGGAGGGTTCTACAATGAGCAGTTCTTC. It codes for CASSQNFAGGFYNEQFF.

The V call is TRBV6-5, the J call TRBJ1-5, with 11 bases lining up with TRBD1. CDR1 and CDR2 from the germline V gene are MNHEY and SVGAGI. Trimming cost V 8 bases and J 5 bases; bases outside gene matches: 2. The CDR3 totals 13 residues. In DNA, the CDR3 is TGTGCCAGCCGGGACAGGGGGGATCAGCCCCAGCATTTT. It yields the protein CASRDRGDQPQHF.

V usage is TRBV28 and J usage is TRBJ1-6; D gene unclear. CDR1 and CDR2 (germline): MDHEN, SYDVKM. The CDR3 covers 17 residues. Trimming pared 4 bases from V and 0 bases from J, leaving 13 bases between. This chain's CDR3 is CASSSRPSSSYNSPLHF. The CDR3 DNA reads TGTGCCAGCAGTTCCAGACCCAGTAGCTCCTATAATTCACCCCTCCACTTT.

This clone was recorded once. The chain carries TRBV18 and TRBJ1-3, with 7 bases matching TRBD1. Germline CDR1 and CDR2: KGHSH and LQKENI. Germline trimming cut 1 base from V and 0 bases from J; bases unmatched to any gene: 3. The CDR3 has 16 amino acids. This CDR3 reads CASSPQQGSSGNTIYF. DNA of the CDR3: TGTGCCAGCTCACCACAACAGGGGAGCTCTGGAAACACCATATATTTT.

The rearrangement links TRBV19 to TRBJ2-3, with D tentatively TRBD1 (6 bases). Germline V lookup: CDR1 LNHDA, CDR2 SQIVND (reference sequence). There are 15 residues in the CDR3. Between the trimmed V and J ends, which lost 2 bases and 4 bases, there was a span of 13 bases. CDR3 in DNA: TGTGCCAGTAGTATATTTCAGGGGAACGCAGATACGCAGTATTTT. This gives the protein CASSIFQGNADTQYF. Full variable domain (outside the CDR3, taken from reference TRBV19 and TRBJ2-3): DGGITQSPKYLFRKEGQNVTLSCEQNLNHDAMYWYRQDPGQGLRLIYYSQIVNDFQKGDIAEGYSVSREKKESFPLTVTSAQKNPTAFYLCASSIFQGNADTQYFGPGTRLTVL.